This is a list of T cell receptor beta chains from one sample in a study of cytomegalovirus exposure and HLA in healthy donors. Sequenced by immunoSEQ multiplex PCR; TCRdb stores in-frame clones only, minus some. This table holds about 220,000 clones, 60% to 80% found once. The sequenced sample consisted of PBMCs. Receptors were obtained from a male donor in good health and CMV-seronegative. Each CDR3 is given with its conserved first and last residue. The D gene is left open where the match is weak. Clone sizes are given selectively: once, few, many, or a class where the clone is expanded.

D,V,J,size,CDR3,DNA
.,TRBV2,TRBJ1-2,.,CAGGVAGASYTF,TGTGCCGGTGGAGTGGCAGGGGCATCCTACACCTTC
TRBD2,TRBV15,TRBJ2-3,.,CATSRRWQAGAPHSTDTQYF,TGTGCCACCAGCAGACGGTGGCAAGCGGGAGCCCCCCATAGCACAGATACGCAGTATTTT
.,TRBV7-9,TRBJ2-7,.,CASSLNQGTYEQYF,TGTGCCAGCAGCTTAAATCAGGGGACCTACGAGCAGTACTTC
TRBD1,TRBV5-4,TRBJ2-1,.,CASSFYRGYNEQFF,TGTGCCAGCAGCTTTTACAGGGGGTACAATGAGCAGTTCTTC
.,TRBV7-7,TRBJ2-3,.,CASSLSAGMTDTQYF,TGTGCCAGCAGCTTGTCGGCAGGGATGACAGATACGCAGTATTTT
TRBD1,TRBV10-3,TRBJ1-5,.,CAISEAGGSQPQHF,TGTGCCATCAGTGAGGCAGGGGGCAGTCAGCCCCAGCATTTT
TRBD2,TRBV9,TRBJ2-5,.,CASSFGTNQETQYF,TGTGCCAGCAGCTTCGGGACTAACCAAGAGACCCAGTACTTC
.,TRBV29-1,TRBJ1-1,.,CSALAGLNTEAFF,TGCAGCGCACTGGCAGGTTTGAACACTGAAGCTTTCTTT
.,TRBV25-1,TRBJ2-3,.,CASSEWGVNTQYF,TGTGCCAGCAGTGAATGGGGAGTAAATACGCAGTATTTT
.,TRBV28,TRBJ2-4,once,CASSRVLAKNIQYF,TGTGCCAGCAGTCGGGTCCTAGCCAAAAACATTCAGTACTTC